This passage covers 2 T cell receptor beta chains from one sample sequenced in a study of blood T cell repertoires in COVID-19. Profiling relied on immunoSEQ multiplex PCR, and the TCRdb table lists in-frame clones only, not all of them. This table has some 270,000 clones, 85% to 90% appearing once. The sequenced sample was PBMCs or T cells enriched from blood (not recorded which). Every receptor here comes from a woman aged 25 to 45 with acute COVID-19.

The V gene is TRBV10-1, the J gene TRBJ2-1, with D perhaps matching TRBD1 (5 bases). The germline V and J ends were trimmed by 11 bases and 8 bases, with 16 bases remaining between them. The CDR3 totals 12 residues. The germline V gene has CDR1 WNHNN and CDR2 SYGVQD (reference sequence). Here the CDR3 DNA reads TGCGCCTCGTCAGGGCCTAGGCATGAGCAGTTCTTC. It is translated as CASSGPRHEQFF.

In DNA form, the CDR3 reads TGTGCCAGCAGCATTGACCCGGGACAGGGGGCCACTGAAGCTTTCTTT. Encoded protein: CASSIDPGQGATEAFF. This chain uses TRBV5-4 with TRBJ1-1; 12 positions match TRBD1. The CDR3 sequence is 16 residues long. Germline V gene data show CDR1 as SGHNT and CDR2 as YYREEE (reference sequence). V was clipped by 4 bases and J by 4 bases; unmatched bases: 8.